This TCR beta chain was captured by sequencing in a study of cytotoxic CD8 clonotypes in ibrutinib-treated CLL. CDR3 size: 15 residues. Germline CDR1 and CDR2: MNHEY and SVGAGI. The V gene lost 5 bases and the J gene lost 0 bases, with 11 bases spanning the gap. Using immunoSEQ multiplex PCR, the repertoire was profiled, and TCRdb retains in-frame clones only, with some absent. Of around 150,000 clones in the sample, about 88% were seen once. The sequences come from PBMCs, collected at disease progression, from a patient treated with ibrutinib. The chain couples TRBV6-5 to TRBJ1-5, with D tentatively TRBD1 (5 bases). The TCR originated in a human donor with chronic lymphocytic leukemia. CDR3 amino acids: CASSTRRDSNQPQHF. CDR3 nucleotide sequence: TGTGCCAGCAGTACCCGCAGGGATAGCAATCAGCCCCAGCATTTT.